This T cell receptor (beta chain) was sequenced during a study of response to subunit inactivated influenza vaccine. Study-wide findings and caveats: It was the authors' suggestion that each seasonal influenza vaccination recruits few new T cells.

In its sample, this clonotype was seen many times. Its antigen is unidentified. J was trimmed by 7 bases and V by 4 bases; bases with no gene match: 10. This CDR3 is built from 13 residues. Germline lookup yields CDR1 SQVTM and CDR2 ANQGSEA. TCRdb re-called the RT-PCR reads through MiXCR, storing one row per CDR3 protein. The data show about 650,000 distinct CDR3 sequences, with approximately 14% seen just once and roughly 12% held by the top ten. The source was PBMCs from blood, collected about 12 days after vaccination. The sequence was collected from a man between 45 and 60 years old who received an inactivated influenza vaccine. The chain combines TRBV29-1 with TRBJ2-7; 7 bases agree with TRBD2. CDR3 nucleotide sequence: TGCAGCGTTGGTTTTGGCGGGAGCGAGGAGCAGTACTTC. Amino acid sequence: CSVGFGGSEEQYF.